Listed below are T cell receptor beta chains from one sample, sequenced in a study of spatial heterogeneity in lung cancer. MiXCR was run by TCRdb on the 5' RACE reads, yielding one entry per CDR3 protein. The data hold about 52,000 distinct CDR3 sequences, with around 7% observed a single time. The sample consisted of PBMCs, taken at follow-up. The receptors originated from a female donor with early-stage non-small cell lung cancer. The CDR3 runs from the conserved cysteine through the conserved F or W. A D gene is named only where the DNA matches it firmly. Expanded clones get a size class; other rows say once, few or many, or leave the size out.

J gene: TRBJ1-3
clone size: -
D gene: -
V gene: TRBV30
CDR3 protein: CAWRGGILSGNTIYF
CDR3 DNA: TGTGCCTGGAGAGGCGGGATACTCTCTGGAAACACCATATATTTT

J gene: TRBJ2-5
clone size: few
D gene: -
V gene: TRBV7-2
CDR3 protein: CASSSFLGGTQYF
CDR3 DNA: TGTGCCAGCAGCTCGTTCTTGGGGGGGACCCAGTACTTC

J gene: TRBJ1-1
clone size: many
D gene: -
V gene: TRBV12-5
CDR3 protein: CASGLWENTEAFF
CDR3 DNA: TGTGCTAGTGGTTTGTGGGAGAACACTGAAGCTTTCTTT

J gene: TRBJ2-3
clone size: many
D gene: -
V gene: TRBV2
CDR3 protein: CAGKADTQYF
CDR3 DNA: TGTGCAGGGAAGGCAGATACGCAGTATTTT

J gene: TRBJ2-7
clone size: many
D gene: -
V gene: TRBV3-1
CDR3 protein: CASSPRRGAYEQYF
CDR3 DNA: TGTGCCAGCAGCCCCAGGCGGGGCGCATACGAGCAGTACTTC

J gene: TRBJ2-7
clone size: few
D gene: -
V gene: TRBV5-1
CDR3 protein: CASSLADGPYEQYF
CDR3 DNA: TGCGCCAGCAGCTTGGCGGACGGACCCTACGAGCAGTACTTC

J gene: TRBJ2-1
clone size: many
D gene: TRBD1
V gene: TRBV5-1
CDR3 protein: CARAAQTGNHEQFF
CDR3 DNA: TGCGCCAGAGCTGCCCAGACAGGGAACCATGAGCAGTTCTTC

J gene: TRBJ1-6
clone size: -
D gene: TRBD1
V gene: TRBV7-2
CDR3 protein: CASTQTGQEKLSPLHF
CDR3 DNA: TGTGCCAGCACCCAGACGGGACAGGAAAAACTTTCACCCCTCCACTTT

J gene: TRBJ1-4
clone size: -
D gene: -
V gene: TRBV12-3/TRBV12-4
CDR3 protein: CASSPTQSLDYEKLFF
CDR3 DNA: TGTGCCAGCAGTCCTACGCAGAGTTTGGATTATGAAAAACTGTTTTTT

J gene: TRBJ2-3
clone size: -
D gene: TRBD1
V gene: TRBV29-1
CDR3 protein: CSVTGQASTDTQYF
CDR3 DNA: TGCAGCGTAACGGGACAGGCGAGCACAGATACGCAGTATTTT

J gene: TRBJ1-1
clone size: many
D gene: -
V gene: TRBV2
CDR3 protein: CASSRQNTEAFF
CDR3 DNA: TGTGCCAGCAGTCGGCAGAACACTGAAGCTTTCTTT

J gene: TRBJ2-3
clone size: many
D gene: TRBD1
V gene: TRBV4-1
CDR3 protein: CASSQAGGANTQYF
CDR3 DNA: TGCGCCAGCAGCCAAGCAGGGGGCGCGAATACGCAGTATTTT

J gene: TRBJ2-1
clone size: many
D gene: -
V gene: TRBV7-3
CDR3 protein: CASSTRLGEQFF
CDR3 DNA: TGTGCCAGCAGCACCCGACTAGGTGAGCAGTTCTTC

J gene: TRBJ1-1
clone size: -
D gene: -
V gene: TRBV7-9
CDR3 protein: CASSSSGRTEAFF
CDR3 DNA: TGTGCCAGCAGCTCTTCAGGGCGTACTGAAGCTTTCTTT

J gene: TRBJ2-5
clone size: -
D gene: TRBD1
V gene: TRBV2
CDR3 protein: CASSPGTGPETQYF
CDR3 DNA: TGTGCCAGCAGCCCCGGGACAGGGCCCGAGACCCAGTACTTC

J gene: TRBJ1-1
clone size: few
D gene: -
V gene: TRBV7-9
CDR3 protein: CASSLEQGTEAFF
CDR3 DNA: TGTGCCAGCAGCTTAGAGCAGGGCACTGAAGCTTTCTTT